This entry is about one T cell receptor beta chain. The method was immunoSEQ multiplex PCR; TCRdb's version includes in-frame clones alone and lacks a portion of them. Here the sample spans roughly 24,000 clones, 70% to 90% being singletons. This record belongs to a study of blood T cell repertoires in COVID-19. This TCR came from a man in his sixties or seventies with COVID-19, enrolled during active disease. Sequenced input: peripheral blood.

The CDR3 region has the DNA TGTGCCAGCAGTGGGGACAGTTGGAACACTGAAGCTTTCTTT. Translating it yields CASSGDSWNTEAFF. The gene calls are TRBV2 and TRBJ1-1; 7 nucleotides agree with TRBD1. Per the germline V gene, CDR1 is SNHLY and CDR2 is FYNNEI. The CDR3 sequence is 14 residues long. The V gene end was trimmed by 4 bases and the J gene end by 1 base; junction bases not matched to a gene: 3.